This TCR beta chain was captured in a study of OX40 agonist ivuxolimab in advanced cancers. The study's findings and limits: With doses of 0.1 to 3.0 mg/kg, CD4+ and CD8+ blood T cells had undergone clonal expansion by week 6. The mean number of expanded clones was higher in CD8+ T cells than in CD4+. Not determined was the antigen specificity of the expanded peripheral T cells.

This CDR3 has 17 amino acids. TCRdb keeps only in-frame clones here, not all; method: immunoSEQ multiplex PCR. The table shows tens of thousands of clones, with more than 70% occurring only once. Of note for this clone: What it binds is unknown.

This chain joins TRBV1 and TRBJ2-7; TRBD1, the table's D call, lacks a check against the DNA. TRBV1 is shown as a pseudogene. This sequence originates from an adult with an advanced solid tumor such as melanoma, head and neck, liver or kidney cancer. The sample was CD4+ or CD8+ T cells sorted from blood, taken in a trial of the OX40 agonist ivuxolimab. DNA of the CDR3: TGCACCAGCAGCCATCAAGAAGGGATTCGACAGGGCTACGAGCAGTACTTC. It is translated as CTSSHQEGIRQGYEQYF.